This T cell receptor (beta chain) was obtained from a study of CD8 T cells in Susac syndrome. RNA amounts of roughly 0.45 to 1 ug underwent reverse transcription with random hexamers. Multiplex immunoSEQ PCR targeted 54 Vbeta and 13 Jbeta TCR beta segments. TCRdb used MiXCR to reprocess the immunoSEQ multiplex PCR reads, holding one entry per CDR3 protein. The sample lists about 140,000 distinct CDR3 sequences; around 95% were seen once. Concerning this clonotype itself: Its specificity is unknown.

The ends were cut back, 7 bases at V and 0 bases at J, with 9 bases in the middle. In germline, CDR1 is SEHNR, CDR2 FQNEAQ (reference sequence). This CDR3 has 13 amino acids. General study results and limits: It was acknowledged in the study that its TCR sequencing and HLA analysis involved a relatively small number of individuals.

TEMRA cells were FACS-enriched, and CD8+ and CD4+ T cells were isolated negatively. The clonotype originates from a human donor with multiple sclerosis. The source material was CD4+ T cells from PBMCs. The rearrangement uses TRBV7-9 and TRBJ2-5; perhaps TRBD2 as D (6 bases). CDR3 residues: CASTRGYQETQYF. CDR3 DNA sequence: TGTGCCAGCACCCGGGGGTACCAAGAGACCCAGTACTTC.